This TCR beta chain stems from a study of shared T cell receptors in the human thymus (dated by TCRdb to 2020 to 2023). For the wider study: The study examined how self-reactive, shared T-cell receptor alpha chains are generated in the human thymus.

The germline V gene supplies CDR1 SGHTS and CDR2 YDEGEE. Including cysteine and phenylalanine, the CDR3 has 12 amino acids. CDR3 DNA is the only sequence kept; it has 36 bases, read in frame from the first base. The library was built by means of the immunoSEQ multiplex PCR assay. TCRdb limited this immuneACCESS table to in-frame rearrangements with V and J called. A share of clones is missing; checked studies link under half to unresolved V genes, and the rest is unexplained. This sample gives 500,000 to 550,000 clones in total; 75% to 85% of them show up just once. The ten largest clones add up to 0.01% to 0.015% of the sample. To note about this clone: Its antigen remains unidentified. An end of the junction differs from the germline gene, which may be a read error.

These data were likewise used in another study, on human thymus T cells. The second study's authors report: Donors were immunologically healthy infants undergoing open corrective cardiac surgery for congenital heart defects in Finland. Thymus tissue was collected as surgical resects that were removed during corrective cardiac surgery. Usage of V and J gene segments appeared to be biased in both the thymic and the peripheral blood repertoires. Highly overlapping thymic TCR repertoires among unrelated individuals were reported in the related research. The study described the TCR alpha and beta repertoires in under 10 infant thymus samples and a few matching peripheral blood samples. The cohort included about 6 male and two female infants, with donor ages spanning 7 to 244 days. Thymocytes were released mechanically from tissue and stored at -70 °C as pellets of roughly 9.5-31 million cells. A QIAsymphony instrument was used to extract genomic DNA from frozen cell pellets. Using the immunoSEQ multiplex PCR assay, the TCRB and TCRAD loci were amplified from a standardized quantity of quality-controlled genomic DNA. The V(D)J region was spanned by amplicons of a length sufficient to cover the CDR3 and to identify V and J genes. Through the commercial immunoSEQ service, the amplicons were sequenced on an Illumina platform. Primer bias and sequencing errors were corrected using previously described methods, and TCRAD and TCRB definitions followed the IMGT database. Repertoires were analysed with immunoSEQ Analyzer 3.0 and VDJTools, covering basic statistics, V/J segment usage, diversity estimates, rarefaction and pairwise overlap. Diversity was estimated using the Chao1, ChaoE, Efron-Thisted, Shannon and inverse Simpson indices, and was also estimated on datasets down-sampled to the size of the smallest sample. Repertoire overlap was determined by strict matching of CDR3 nucleotide sequence, V gene and J gene, and Jaccard-based multidimensional scaling clustering was applied. On average, thymus samples gave 750,000 to 1,000,000 unique TCRB clonotypes, whereas blood samples gave roughly 86,000.

This TCR came from a boy under three years old with a congenital heart defect. Donor details come from another sample of the same person, matched by shared clones. Sequences were obtained from thymocytes. Rearrangement joined TRBV5-8 to TRBJ2-1, and TRBD2 aligns with 7 junction nucleotides. The DNA sequence is as follows: TGTGCCAGCAGCTTGCTTAGGCGGGAGTGGGTCTTC. Its protein product is CASSLLRREWVF.